This TCR beta chain was identified during a study of spatial heterogeneity in lung cancer. Study-level information: Raw reads contained each unique TCR and UMI combination more than ten times on average. Notes on the study in general: Alpha chain coverage of tumor T cells was estimated at approximately 6.5%, and beta chain coverage at around 13%. Expanded alpha and beta TCR counts within tumors tracked tumor mutation counts.

The time point was: sample taken at primary tumor resection. Unsorted whole RNA of tumor, nontumor lung or frozen PBMC was sequenced. One entry per CDR3 protein results from TCRdb running MiXCR on the 5' RACE reads. The data hold about 5,000 distinct CDR3 sequences, with roughly a sixth observed a single time. Notes on this clonotype: The antigen remains undetermined.

Germline-derived CDR1 and CDR2 are MNHEY and SVGEGT. The CDR3 totals 12 residues. The germline V and J ends were trimmed by 5 bases and 0 bases, with 5 bases remaining between them. The chain recombines TRBV6-2 or TRBV6-3 with TRBJ2-7; D is unresolved. The starting material was lung tumor tissue, obtained at surgery. The receptor's source is a male donor with early-stage non-small cell lung cancer. The CDR3 region is CASSASSYEQYF. CDR3 DNA: TGTGCCAGCAGTGCCAGCTCCTACGAGCAGTACTTC.